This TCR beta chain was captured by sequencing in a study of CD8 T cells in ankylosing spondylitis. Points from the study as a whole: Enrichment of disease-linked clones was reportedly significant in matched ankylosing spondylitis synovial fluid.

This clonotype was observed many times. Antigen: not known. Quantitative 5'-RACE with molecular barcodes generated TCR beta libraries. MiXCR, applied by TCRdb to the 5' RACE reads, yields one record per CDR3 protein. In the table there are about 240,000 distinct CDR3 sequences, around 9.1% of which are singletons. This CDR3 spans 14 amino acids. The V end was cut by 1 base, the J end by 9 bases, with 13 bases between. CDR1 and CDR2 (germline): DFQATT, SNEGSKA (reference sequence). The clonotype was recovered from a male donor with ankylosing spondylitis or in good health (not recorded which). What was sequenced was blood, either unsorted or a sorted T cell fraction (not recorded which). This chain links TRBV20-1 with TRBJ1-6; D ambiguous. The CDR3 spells CSARVGQARSPLHF. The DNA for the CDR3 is TGCAGTGCTAGAGTAGGGCAGGCGCGTTCACCCCTCCACTTT.